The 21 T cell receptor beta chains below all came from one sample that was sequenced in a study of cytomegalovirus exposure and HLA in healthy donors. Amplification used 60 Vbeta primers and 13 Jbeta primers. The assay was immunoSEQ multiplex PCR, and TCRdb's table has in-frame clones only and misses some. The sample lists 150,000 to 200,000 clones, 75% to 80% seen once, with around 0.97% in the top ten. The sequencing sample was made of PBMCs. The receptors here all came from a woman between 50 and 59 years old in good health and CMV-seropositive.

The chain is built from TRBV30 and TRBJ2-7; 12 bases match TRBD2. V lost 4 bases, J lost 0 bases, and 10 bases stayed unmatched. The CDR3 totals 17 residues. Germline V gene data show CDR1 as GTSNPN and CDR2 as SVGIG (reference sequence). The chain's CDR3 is CAWTPGTSGFNSYEQYF. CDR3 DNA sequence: TGTGCCTGGACTCCTGGGACTAGCGGGTTCAACTCCTACGAGCAGTACTTC.

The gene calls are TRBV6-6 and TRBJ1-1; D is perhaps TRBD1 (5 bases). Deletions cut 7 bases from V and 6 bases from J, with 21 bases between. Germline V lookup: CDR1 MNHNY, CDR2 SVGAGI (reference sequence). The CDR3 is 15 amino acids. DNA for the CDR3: TGTGCCAGCACTCCCGGGGGTCCTAAGGGCGCTGAAGCTTTCTTT. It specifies CASTPGGPKGAEAFF.

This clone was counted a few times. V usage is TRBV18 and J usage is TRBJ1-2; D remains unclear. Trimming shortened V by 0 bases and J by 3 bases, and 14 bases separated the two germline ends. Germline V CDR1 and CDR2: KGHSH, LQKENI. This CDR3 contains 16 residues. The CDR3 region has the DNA TGTGCCAGCTCACCACCGACGGCAGGTGCATACTATGGCTACACCTTC. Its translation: CASSPPTAGAYYGYTF.

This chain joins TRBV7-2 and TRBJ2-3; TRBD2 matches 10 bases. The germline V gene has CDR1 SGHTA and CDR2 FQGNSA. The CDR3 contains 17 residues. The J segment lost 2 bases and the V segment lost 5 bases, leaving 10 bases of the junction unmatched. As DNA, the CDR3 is TGTGCCAGCAGCCGTAGCGGGGGGCCAACCTACACAGATACGCAGTATTTT. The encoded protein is CASSRSGGPTYTDTQYF.

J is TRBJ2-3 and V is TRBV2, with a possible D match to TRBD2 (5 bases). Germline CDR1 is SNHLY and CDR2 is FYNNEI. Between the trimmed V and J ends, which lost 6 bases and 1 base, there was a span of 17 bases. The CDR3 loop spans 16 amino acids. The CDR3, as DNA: TGTGCCAGCAGGTACCGTGCGGGCCTGGGCACAGATACGCAGTATTTT. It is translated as CASRYRAGLGTDTQYF.

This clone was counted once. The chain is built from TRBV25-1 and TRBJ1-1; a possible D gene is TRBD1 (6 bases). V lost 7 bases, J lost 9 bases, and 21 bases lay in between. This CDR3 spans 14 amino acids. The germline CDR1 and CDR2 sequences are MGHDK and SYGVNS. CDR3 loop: CASTGGALKSKAFF. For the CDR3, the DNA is TGTGCCAGCACGGGGGGCGCTCTGAAGTCTAAAGCTTTCTTT. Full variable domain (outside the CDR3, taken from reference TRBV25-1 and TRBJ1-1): EADIYQTPRYLVIGTGKKITLECSQTMGHDKMYWYQQDPGMELHLIHYSYGVNSTEKGDLSSESTVSRIRTEHFPLTLESARPSHTSQYLCASTGGALKSKAFFGQGTRLTVV.

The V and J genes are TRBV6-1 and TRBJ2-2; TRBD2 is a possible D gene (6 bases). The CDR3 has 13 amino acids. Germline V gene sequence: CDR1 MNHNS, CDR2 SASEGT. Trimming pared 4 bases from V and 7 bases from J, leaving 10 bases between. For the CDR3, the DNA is TGTGCCAGCAGTGTCCAGGAGGGCGGGGAGCTGTTTTTT. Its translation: CASSVQEGGELFF.

The CDR3 DNA reads as TGTGCCAGCAGCTCCCGGGACTCCCGAGAAGGCAAGGGGGAGCAGTACTTC. This translates into CASSSRDSREGKGEQYF. The genes are TRBV13 and TRBJ2-7; D perhaps matches TRBD2 (6 bases). The CDR3 length is 17 residues. CDR1 and CDR2 (germline): PRHDT, FYEKMQ (reference sequence). The V and J ends lost 4 bases and 7 bases respectively, with 26 bases between them.

The DNA for the CDR3 is TGCAGCGTTGAAGGCCCGGCGGGAAGCACAGATACGCAGTATTTT. Protein product: CSVEGPAGSTDTQYF. The chain couples TRBV29-1 to TRBJ2-3, with a weak D call TRBD2 (6 bases). Germline-derived CDR1 and CDR2 are SQVTM and ANQGSEA. The CDR3 is made up of 15 amino acids. Trimming shortened V by 1 base and J by 0 bases, and 11 bases separated the two germline ends.

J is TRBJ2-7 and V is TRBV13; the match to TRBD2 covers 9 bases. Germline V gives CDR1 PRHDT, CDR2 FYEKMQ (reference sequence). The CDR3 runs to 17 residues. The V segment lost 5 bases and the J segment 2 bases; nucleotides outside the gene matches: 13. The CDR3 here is CASSRPISGSRAYEQYF. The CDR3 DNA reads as TGTGCCAGCAGCCGACCTATTAGCGGGAGTCGAGCCTACGAGCAGTACTTC.

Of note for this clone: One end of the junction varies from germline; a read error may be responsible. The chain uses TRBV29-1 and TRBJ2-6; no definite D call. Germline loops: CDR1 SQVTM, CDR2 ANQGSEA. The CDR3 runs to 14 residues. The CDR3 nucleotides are TGCAGCGTCGAAGGAGAGCCTGGGGCCAACGTCCTGACTTTC. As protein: CSVEGEPGANVLTF.

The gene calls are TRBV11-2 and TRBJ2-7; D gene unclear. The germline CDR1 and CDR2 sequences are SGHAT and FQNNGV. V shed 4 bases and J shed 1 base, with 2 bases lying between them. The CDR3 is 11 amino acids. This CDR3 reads CASSSSYEQYF. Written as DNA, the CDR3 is TGTGCCAGCAGCTCTTCCTACGAGCAGTACTTC. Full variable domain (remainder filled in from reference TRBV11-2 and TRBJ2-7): EAGVAQSPRYKIIEKRQSVAFWCNPISGHATLYWYQQILGQGPKLLIQFQNNGVVDDSQLPKDRFSAERLKGVDSTLKIQPAKLEDSAVYLCASSSSYEQYFGPGTRLTVT.

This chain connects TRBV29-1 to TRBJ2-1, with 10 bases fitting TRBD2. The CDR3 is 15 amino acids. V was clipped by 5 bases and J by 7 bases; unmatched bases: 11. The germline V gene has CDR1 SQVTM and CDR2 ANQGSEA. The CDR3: CSVKGAGGPGNEQFF. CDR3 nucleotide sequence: TGCAGCGTTAAAGGAGCGGGGGGGCCGGGGAATGAGCAGTTCTTC.

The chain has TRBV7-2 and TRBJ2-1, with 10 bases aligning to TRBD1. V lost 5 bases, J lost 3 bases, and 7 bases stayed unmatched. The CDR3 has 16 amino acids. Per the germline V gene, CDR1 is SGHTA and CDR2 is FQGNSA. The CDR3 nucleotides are TGTGCCAGCAGCCTAATGGGACAGGGGCACTACAATGAGCAGTTCTTC. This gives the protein CASSLMGQGHYNEQFF.

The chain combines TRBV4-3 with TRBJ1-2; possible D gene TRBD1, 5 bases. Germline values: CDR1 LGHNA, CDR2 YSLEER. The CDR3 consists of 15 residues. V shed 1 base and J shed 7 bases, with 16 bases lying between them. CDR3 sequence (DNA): TGCGCCAGCAGCCAAGGTGCTTTGGTTGGGGCTGGCTACACCTTC. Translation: CASSQGALVGAGYTF.

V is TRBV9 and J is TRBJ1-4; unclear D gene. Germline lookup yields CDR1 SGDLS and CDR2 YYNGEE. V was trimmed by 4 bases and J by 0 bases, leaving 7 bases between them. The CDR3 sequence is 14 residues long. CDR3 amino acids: CASSSTATNEKLFF. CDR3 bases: TGTGCCAGCAGCAGCACGGCAACTAATGAAAAACTGTTTTTT.

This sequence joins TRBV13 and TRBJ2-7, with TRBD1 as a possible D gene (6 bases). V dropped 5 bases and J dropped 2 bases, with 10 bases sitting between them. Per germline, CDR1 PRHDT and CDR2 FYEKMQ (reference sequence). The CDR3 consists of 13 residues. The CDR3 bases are TGTGCCAGCAGCCAGGGACAACCCTACGAGCAGTACTTC. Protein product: CASSQGQPYEQYF.

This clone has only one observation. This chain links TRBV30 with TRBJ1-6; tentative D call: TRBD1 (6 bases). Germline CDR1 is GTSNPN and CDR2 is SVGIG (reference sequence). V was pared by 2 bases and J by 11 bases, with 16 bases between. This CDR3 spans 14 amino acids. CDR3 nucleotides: TGTGCCTGGAGTCGTTACAGGGAAGGAACACCCCTCCACTTT. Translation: CAWSRYREGTPLHF.

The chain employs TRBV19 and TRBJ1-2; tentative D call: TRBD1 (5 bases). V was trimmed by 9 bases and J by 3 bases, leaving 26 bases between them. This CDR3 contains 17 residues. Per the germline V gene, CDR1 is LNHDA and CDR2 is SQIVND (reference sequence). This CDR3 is CARGHPTPVLLDYGYTF. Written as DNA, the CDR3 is TGTGCCAGGGGGCATCCTACACCGGTTCTTTTGGACTATGGCTACACCTTC.

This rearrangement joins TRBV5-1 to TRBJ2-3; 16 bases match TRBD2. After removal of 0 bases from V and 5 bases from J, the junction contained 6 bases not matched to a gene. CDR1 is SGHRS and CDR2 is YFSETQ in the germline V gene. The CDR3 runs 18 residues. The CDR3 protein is CASSLAGLAGGQRDTQYF. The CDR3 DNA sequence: TGCGCCAGCAGCTTGGCGGGACTAGCGGGAGGGCAGAGAGATACGCAGTATTTT.

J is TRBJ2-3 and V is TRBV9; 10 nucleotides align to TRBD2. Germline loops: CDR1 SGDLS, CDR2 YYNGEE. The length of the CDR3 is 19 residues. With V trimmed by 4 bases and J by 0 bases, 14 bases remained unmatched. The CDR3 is CASSFRTSGADTSTDTQYF. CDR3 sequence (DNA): TGTGCCAGCAGCTTCAGGACTAGCGGAGCCGATACTAGCACAGATACGCAGTATTTT.